This TCR beta chain stems from a study of T cell responses to AZD1222 COVID-19 vaccine. Study-level points and caveats: Seropositive status at baseline applied to only 6 or 7 AZD1222 recipients. Donors skewed white British and female; clonal diversity was possibly underestimated. Repertoire sampling occurred only after the peak T cell response.

V lost 6 bases and J 3 bases, leaving 23 bases between the germline ends. The length of the CDR3 is 17 residues. Germline-derived CDR1 and CDR2 are LNHDA and SQIVND (reference sequence). Sequencing used immunoSEQ multiplex PCR; TCRdb keeps in-frame clones, though not all of them. Found here are roughly 150,000 clones, 90% to 95% of them singletons; the top ten hold around 1.3%. Analyses pooled second doses at about 4 or about 12 weeks. To note about this clone: Its specificity is not known.

The source material was peripheral blood, sampled 28 days after the second AZD1222 dose. The TCR comes from an adult who received the AZD1222 COVID-19 vaccine. The chain is built from TRBV19 and TRBJ1-1, with D possibly matching TRBD1 (5 bases). The CDR3 sequence is CASRPGAHREPYTEAFF. The CDR3 DNA follows: TGTGCCAGTAGACCTGGGGCCCATCGGGAGCCCTACACTGAAGCTTTCTTT.